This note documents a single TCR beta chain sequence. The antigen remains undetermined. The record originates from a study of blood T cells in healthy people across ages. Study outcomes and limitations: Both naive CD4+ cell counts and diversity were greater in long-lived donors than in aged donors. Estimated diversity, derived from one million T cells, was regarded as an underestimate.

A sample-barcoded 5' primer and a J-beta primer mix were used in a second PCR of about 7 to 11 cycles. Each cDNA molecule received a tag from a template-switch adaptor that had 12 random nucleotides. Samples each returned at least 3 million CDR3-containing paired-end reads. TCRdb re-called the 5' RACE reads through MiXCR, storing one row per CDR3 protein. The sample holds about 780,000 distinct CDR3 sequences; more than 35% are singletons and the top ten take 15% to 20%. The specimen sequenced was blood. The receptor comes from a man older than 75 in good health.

This chain's CDR3 is CASSGLTGNEQFF. The CDR3 bases are TGTGCCAGCAGCGGATTGACAGGGAATGAGCAGTTCTTC. The chain couples TRBV9 to TRBJ2-1, with 7 bases identical to TRBD1. Germline CDR1 and CDR2: SGDLS and YYNGEE. The V and J ends lost 3 bases and 7 bases, in that order; junction bases with no gene match: 4. There are 13 residues in the CDR3.